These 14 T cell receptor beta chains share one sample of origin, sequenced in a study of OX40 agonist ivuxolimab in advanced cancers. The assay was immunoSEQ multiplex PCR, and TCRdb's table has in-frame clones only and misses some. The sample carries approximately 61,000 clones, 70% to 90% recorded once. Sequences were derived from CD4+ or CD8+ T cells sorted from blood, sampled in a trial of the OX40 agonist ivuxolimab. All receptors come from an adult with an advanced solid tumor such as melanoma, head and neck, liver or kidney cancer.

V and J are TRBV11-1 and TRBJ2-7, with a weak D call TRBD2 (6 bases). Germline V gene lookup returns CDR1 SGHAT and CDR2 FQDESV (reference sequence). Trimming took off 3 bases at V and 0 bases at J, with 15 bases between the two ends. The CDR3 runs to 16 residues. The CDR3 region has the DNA TGTGCCAGCAGCTTTGGTAGCGGACTTAGCTCCTACGAGCAGTACTTC. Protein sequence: CASSFGSGLSSYEQYF.

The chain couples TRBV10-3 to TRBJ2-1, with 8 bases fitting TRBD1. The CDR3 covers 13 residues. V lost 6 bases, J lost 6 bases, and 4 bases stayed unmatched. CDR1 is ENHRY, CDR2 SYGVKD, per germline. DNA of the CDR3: TGTGCCATCAGGGCGCAGGGGGCCAATGAGCAGTTCTTC. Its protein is CAIRAQGANEQFF.

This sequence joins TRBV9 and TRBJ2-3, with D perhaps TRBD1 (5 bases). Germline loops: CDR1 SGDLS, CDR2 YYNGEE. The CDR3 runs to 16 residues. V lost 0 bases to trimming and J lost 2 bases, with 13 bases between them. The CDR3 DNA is TGTGCCAGCAGCGTAGGGGGCAGCCCGTTCACAGATACGCAGTATTTT. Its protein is CASSVGGSPFTDTQYF.

This CDR3 is CASRRGGRSNTEAFF. The DNA of the CDR3 is TGTGCCAGTAGAAGGGGAGGACGGTCGAACACTGAAGCTTTCTTT. The chain employs TRBV19 and TRBJ1-1, with D possibly being TRBD1 (5 bases). The V end lost 6 bases, the J end lost 1 base, and 15 bases lay between the germline ends. The CDR3 is made up of 15 amino acids. The V gene's germline CDR1 is LNHDA and CDR2 SQIVND (reference sequence).

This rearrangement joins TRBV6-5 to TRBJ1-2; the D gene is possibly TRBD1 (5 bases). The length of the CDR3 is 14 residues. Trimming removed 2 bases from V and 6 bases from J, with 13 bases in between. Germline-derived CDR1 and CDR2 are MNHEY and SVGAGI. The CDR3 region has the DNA TGTGCCAGCAGTTACCGGGGACGAGACAATGGCTACACCTTC. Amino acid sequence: CASSYRGRDNGYTF.

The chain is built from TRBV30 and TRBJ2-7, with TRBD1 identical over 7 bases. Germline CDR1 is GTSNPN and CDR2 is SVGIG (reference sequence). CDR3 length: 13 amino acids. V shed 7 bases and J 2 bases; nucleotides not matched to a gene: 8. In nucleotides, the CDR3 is TGTGCCTCCTCGGACAGGTTTACCTACGAGCAGTACTTC. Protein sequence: CASSDRFTYEQYF.

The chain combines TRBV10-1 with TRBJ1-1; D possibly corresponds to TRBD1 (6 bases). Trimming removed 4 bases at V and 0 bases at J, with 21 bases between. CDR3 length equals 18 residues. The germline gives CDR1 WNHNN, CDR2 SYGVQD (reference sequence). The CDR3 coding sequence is TGCGCCAGCAGTGGCCCGAACCCGGGACAAGGCTTGAACACTGAAGCTTTCTTT. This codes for CASSGPNPGQGLNTEAFF.

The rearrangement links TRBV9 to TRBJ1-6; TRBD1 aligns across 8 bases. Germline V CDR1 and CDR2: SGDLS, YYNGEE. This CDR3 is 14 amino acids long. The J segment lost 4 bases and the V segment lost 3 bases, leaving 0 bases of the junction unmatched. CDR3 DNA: TGTGCCAGCAGCGGGGACAGGTATAATTCACCCCTCCACTTT. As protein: CASSGDRYNSPLHF. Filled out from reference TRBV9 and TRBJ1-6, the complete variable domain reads DSGVTQTPKHLITATGQRVTLRCSPRSGDLSVYWYQQSLDQGLQFLIQYYNGEERAKGNILERFSAQQFPDLHSELNLSSLELGDSALYFCASSGDRYNSPLHFGNGTRLTVT.

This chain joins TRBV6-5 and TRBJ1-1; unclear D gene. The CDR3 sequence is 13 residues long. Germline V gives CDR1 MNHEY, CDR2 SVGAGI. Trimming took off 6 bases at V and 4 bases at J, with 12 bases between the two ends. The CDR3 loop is CASSPWGSTEAFF. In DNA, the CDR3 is TGTGCCAGCAGCCCTTGGGGTAGCACTGAAGCTTTCTTT.

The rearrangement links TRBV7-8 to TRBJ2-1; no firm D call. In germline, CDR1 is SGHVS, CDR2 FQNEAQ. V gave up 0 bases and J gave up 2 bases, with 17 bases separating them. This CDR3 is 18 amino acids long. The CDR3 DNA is TGTGCCAGCAGCTTAGCGAACCCTATTGAAGTCCCCTACAATGAGCAGTTCTTC. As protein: CASSLANPIEVPYNEQFF. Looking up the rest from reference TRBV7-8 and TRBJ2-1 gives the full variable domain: GAGVSQSPRYKVAKRGQDVALRCDPISGHVSLFWYQQALGQGPEFLTYFQNEAQLDKSGLPSDRFFAERPEGSVSTLKIQRTQQEDSAVYLCASSLANPIEVPYNEQFFGPGTRLTVL.

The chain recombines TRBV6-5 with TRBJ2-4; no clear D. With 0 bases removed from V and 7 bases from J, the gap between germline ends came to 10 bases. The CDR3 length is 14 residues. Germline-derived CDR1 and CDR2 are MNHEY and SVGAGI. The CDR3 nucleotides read TGTGCCAGCAGTTACTCTCCAGCAGAGAACATTCAGTACTTC. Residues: CASSYSPAENIQYF.

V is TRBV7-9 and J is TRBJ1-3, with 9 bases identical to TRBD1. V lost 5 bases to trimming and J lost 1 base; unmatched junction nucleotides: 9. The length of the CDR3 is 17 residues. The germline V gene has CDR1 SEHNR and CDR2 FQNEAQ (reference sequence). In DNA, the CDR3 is TGTGCCAGCAGCCCCACACAGGGGGCTTCTTCTGGAAACACCATATATTTT. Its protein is CASSPTQGASSGNTIYF.

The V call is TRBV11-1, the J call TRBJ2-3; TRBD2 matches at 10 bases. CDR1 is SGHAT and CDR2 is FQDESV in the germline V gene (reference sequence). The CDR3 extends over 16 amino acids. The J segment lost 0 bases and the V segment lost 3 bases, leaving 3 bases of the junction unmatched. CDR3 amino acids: CASSFLAGASTDTQYF. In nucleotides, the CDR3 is TGTGCCAGCAGCTTCCTAGCGGGGGCTAGCACAGATACGCAGTATTTT.

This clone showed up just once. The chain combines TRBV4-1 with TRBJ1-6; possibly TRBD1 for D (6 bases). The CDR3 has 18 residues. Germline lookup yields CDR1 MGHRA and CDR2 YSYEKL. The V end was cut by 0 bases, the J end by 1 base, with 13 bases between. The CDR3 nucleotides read TGCGCCAGCAGCCAAGAATGGGGACACCTTTCCTATAATTCACCCCTCCACTTT. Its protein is CASSQEWGHLSYNSPLHF.